Shown below are 32 T cell receptor beta chains from a single sample sequenced in a study of blood T cell repertoires in COVID-19. Clones were read by immunoSEQ multiplex PCR, and TCRdb kept only the in-frame ones, dropping some. The sample comprises some 370,000 clones, 85% to 90% of which are singletons, and roughly 6.8% rests with the top ten. Sequenced input: peripheral blood. These receptors were obtained from a young man with active or convalescent COVID-19.

This chain links TRBV12-3 or TRBV12-4 with TRBJ1-2; D is possibly TRBD1 (5 bases). V gave up 5 bases and J gave up 4 bases, with 11 bases separating them. This CDR3 spans 13 amino acids. DNA of the CDR3: TGTGCCAGCAGTCCCCGGGGGAGCTATGGCTACACCTTC. Protein: CASSPRGSYGYTF.

The genes are TRBV15 and TRBJ2-1, with 12 bases matching TRBD2. Germline assignment: CDR1 LNHNV and CDR2 YYDKDF (reference sequence). The CDR3 runs to 13 residues. V shed 6 bases, J shed 9 bases, and the junction held 3 bases outside the gene matches. The CDR3 nucleotides read TGTGCCACCAGGTCGACTAGCGGGAGTGAGCAGTTCTTC. Its translation is CATRSTSGSEQFF.

This clone occurred once. This chain connects TRBV5-1 to TRBJ2-1, with a possible D match to TRBD1 (6 bases). Trimming stripped 0 bases from V and 6 bases from J, with 13 bases between. This CDR3 comprises 15 residues. The germline CDR1 and CDR2 sequences are SGHRS and YFSETQ. The CDR3 bases are TGCGCCAGCAGCTTGGGACAGGATCCCGCCAATGAGCAGTTCTTC. It encodes CASSLGQDPANEQFF.

V usage is TRBV7-3 and J usage is TRBJ2-1, with D perhaps TRBD2 (5 bases). The V gene lost 5 bases and the J gene lost 9 bases, with 14 bases spanning the gap. This CDR3 is 13 amino acids long. Per germline, CDR1 SGHTA and CDR2 FQGTGA. The CDR3 region has the DNA TGTGCCAGCAGCCTCTCGGGGATCGGTGAGCAGTTCTTC. Translated: CASSLSGIGEQFF.

The chain combines TRBV10-3 with TRBJ1-1; D is undetermined. The CDR3 covers 14 residues. Germline CDR1 and CDR2: ENHRY and SYGVKD. V was pared by 0 bases and J by 4 bases, with 9 bases between. The CDR3 sequence is CAISESFSPTEAFF. The DNA of the CDR3 is TGTGCCATCAGTGAGTCGTTCAGTCCCACTGAAGCTTTCTTT.

V usage is TRBV7-2 and J usage is TRBJ1-5; D is possibly TRBD1 (5 bases). Trimming shortened V by 4 bases and J by 1 base, and 8 bases separated the two germline ends. Germline V gene lookup returns CDR1 SGHTA and CDR2 FQGNSA. This CDR3 contains 14 residues. CDR3 bases: TGTGCCAGCAGCTCTGGACACAGCAATCAGCCCCAGCATTTT. Translating gives CASSSGHSNQPQHF.

About this clone: This same CDR3 is encoded by further DNA sequences in the sample. The chain employs TRBV6-5 and TRBJ1-1, with a tentative D call TRBD1 (5 bases). Germline lookup yields CDR1 MNHEY and CDR2 SVGAGI. V shed 0 bases and J shed 4 bases, with 9 bases lying between them. The CDR3 is 14 amino acids. The CDR3 loop reads CASSYSLGGTEAFF. In DNA form, the CDR3 reads TGTGCCAGCAGTTACTCGTTGGGGGGCACTGAAGCTTTCTTT.

This clone has just one count. The genes are TRBV9 and TRBJ2-3; 8 bases map to TRBD2. Looked up from germline, CDR1 is SGDLS and CDR2 is YYNGEE. This CDR3 comprises 16 residues. J gave up 6 bases and V 4 bases, and 13 bases lay outside the gene matches. This chain's CDR3 is CASSPPRRGGGDTQYF. For the CDR3, the DNA is TGTGCCAGCAGCCCACCTCGCCGGGGGGGCGGGGATACGCAGTATTTT.

The gene calls are TRBV11-2 and TRBJ1-5; D is ambiguous. The CDR3 is made up of 12 amino acids. Deletions cut 5 bases from V and 9 bases from J, with 11 bases between. CDR1 and CDR2 from the germline V gene are SGHAT and FQNNGV. The CDR3 nucleotides are TGTGCCAGCAGCCCTCCCCACGGGCCCCAGCATTTT. Its translation: CASSPPHGPQHF.

The rearrangement links TRBV9 to TRBJ2-1; 8 bases fit TRBD1. The CDR3 is 13 amino acids. The germline V gene has CDR1 SGDLS and CDR2 YYNGEE. Trimming cost V 3 bases and J 6 bases; bases outside gene matches: 2. The CDR3 region has the DNA TGTGCCAGCAGCGCCGGACAGGGCAATGAGCAGTTCTTC. Translating it yields CASSAGQGNEQFF.

This clone was observed once. The rearrangement joins TRBV19 to TRBJ2-1, with TRBD1 matching over 7 bases. The V gene's germline CDR1 is LNHDA and CDR2 SQIVND (reference sequence). The CDR3 spans 15 residues. V was clipped by 6 bases and J by 4 bases; unmatched bases: 9. CDR3 region: CASSTGDRGYNEQFF. The CDR3 DNA is TGTGCCAGTAGCACAGGGGACAGAGGTTACAATGAGCAGTTCTTC.

This CDR3 is CATSDRPGTAGLQFF. The CDR3 DNA reads TGTGCCACCAGTGATCGACCCGGGACAGCCGGTCTTCAGTTCTTC. This chain uses TRBV24-1 with TRBJ2-1, with 7 bases that match TRBD1. CDR3 length: 15 amino acids. Germline V gene data show CDR1 as KGHDR and CDR2 as SFDVKD. J gave up 13 bases and V 3 bases, and 14 bases lay outside the gene matches.

V is TRBV7-2 and J is TRBJ2-5, with TRBD2 as a possible D gene (5 bases). The CDR3 loop spans 15 amino acids. The germline CDR1 and CDR2 sequences are SGHTA and FQGNSA. Trimming stripped 7 bases from V and 3 bases from J, with 18 bases between. This chain's CDR3 is CASTPYGGGKETQYF. The CDR3 nucleotides are TGTGCCAGCACCCCGTACGGTGGAGGTAAAGAGACCCAGTACTTC.

This chain connects TRBV28 to TRBJ2-1; unclear D gene. CDR3 size: 11 residues. Trimming cost V 5 bases and J 5 bases, with 4 bases left between them. Germline CDR1 reads MDHEN; CDR2 reads SYDVKM. The CDR3 coding sequence is TGTGCCAGCAGTGGCAACAATGAGCAGTTCTTC. Its translation: CASSGNNEQFF.

V is TRBV27 and J is TRBJ2-1, with a weak D call TRBD2 (6 bases). V was cut by 3 bases and J by 8 bases, with 20 bases left in between. From germline, CDR1 is MNHEY and CDR2 SMNVEV (reference sequence). The CDR3 covers 16 residues. The DNA of the CDR3 is TGTGCCAGCAGTTTGGTGGGACTGCCGGTTTTGGATGAGCAGTTCTTC. Its translation: CASSLVGLPVLDEQFF.

The gene calls are TRBV7-3 and TRBJ2-3; TRBD2 is a possible D gene (6 bases). With 5 bases removed from V and 3 bases from J, the gap between germline ends came to 9 bases. Germline CDR1 SGHTA, CDR2 FQGTGA. This CDR3 spans 13 amino acids. The CDR3 DNA follows: TGTGCCAGCAGCCCTAGCGCGACAGATACGCAGTATTTT. It codes for CASSPSATDTQYF. The full variable domain, completed using reference TRBV7-3 and TRBJ2-3, is GAGVSQTPSNKVTEKGKYVELRCDPISGHTALYWYRQSLGQGPEFLIYFQGTGAADDSGLPNDRFFAVRPEGSVSTLKIQRTERGDSAVYLCASSPSATDTQYFGPGTRLTVL.

The rearrangement uses TRBV29-1 and TRBJ1-1; a possible D gene is TRBD1 (5 bases). The CDR3 has 14 amino acids. Germline V gives CDR1 SQVTM, CDR2 ANQGSEA. V shed 0 bases and J shed 3 bases, with 11 bases lying between them. The CDR3 sequence is CSVEEPGSYTEAFF. DNA of the CDR3: TGCAGCGTTGAAGAGCCAGGGTCGTACACTGAAGCTTTCTTT. Together with reference TRBV29-1 and TRBJ1-1, the CDR3 gives the full variable domain: SAVISQKPSRDICQRGTSLTIQCQVDSQVTMMFWYRQQPGQSLTLIATANQGSEATYESGFVIDKFPISRPNLTFSTLTVSNMSPEDSSIYLCSVEEPGSYTEAFFGQGTRLTVV.

This chain joins TRBV28 and TRBJ1-6; D not resolved. The germline V gene encodes CDR1 MDHEN and CDR2 SYDVKM. The V and J ends lost 3 bases and 7 bases respectively, with 4 bases between them. The CDR3 contains 12 residues. CDR3 sequence: CASSFRNSPLHF. The CDR3 nucleotides read TGTGCCAGCAGTTTTCGGAATTCACCCCTCCACTTT.

V and J are TRBV11-3 and TRBJ1-1; 7 bases are a match to TRBD1. CDR3 length: 13 amino acids. Germline values: CDR1 SGHNT, CDR2 YENEEA. V gave up 0 bases and J gave up 9 bases; unmatched junction bases: 4. The CDR3 DNA is TGTGCCAGCAGCTTAGATGGGGACAGCAAAGCTTTCTTT. Its translation: CASSLDGDSKAFF.

The table lists this clone with a count of one. V usage is TRBV5-1 and J usage is TRBJ1-2; D is unresolved. The CDR3 is 14 residues long. Trimming took 2 bases from V and 2 from J, leaving 10 bases between them. Per the germline V gene, CDR1 is SGHRS and CDR2 is YFSETQ. CDR3 coding DNA: TGCGCCAGCAGCTTTTCCGGGGAGAACTATGGCTACACCTTC. Protein: CASSFSGENYGYTF.

The rearrangement joins TRBV4-3 to TRBJ1-1, with a tentative D call TRBD1 (6 bases). This CDR3 comprises 15 residues. V was shortened by 0 bases and J by 3 bases, with 11 bases between the two germline ends. Germline V gene data show CDR1 as LGHNA and CDR2 as YSLEER. As DNA, the CDR3 is TGCGCCAGCAGCCAAGAGGACAGAGGGGACACTGAAGCTTTCTTT. Its protein is CASSQEDRGDTEAFF.

This chain uses TRBV28 with TRBJ2-1; tentative D call: TRBD2 (6 bases). CDR1 is MDHEN and CDR2 is SYDVKM in the germline V gene. V shed 1 base and J shed 9 bases, with 13 bases lying between them. The CDR3 is made up of 14 amino acids. This CDR3 reads CASSLSPGGSEQFF. The CDR3 bases are TGTGCCAGCAGTTTATCGCCCGGGGGTAGTGAGCAGTTCTTC. The full variable domain, rest sourced from reference TRBV28 and TRBJ2-1, is DVKVTQSSRYLVKRTGEKVFLECVQDMDHENMFWYRQDPGLGLRLIYFSYDVKMKEKGDIPEGYSVSREKKERFSLILESASTNQTSMYLCASSLSPGGSEQFFGPGTRLTVL.

V is TRBV11-1 and J is TRBJ2-5; possible D gene TRBD2, 5 bases. Germline V gene lookup returns CDR1 SGHAT and CDR2 FQDESV (reference sequence). The CDR3 covers 16 residues. Trimming took 5 bases from V and 0 from J, leaving 16 bases between them. CDR3 protein: CASSRDGNLYQETQYF. DNA for the CDR3: TGTGCCAGCAGCCGCGACGGGAACCTGTACCAAGAGACCCAGTACTTC.

The chain recombines TRBV4-2 with TRBJ1-1, with D perhaps matching TRBD1 (6 bases). This CDR3 has 18 amino acids. The germline CDR1 and CDR2 sequences are LGHNA and YNFKEQ. V was clipped by 0 bases and J by 5 bases, with 22 bases between them. CDR3 loop: CASSQEGPLGHGATEAFF. CDR3 coding DNA: TGTGCCAGCAGCCAAGAAGGGCCTCTGGGACACGGGGCGACTGAAGCTTTCTTT.

The chain couples TRBV23-1 to TRBJ1-5, with 8 nucleotides matching TRBD1. TRBV23-1 is classed as an ORF, of uncertain function. The CDR3 is 15 amino acids. The junction had 7 bases not matched to a gene; V was cut back by 3 bases and J by 6 bases. The CDR3 protein is CASSHADRDSQPQHF. CDR3 in DNA: TGCGCCAGCAGTCACGCGGACAGGGACAGTCAGCCCCAGCATTTT.

This clone was observed a single time. This chain uses TRBV6-5 with TRBJ1-1; possibly TRBD1 for D (5 bases). Germline-derived CDR1 and CDR2 are MNHEY and SVGAGI. V was clipped by 0 bases and J by 1 base, with 12 bases between them. The CDR3 has 16 amino acids. The CDR3, as DNA: TGTGCCAGCAGTTACTCAATCCAGGGAGGGAACACTGAAGCTTTCTTT. Residues: CASSYSIQGGNTEAFF.

The V call is TRBV12-3 or TRBV12-4, the J call TRBJ2-7; 7 bases are a match to TRBD1. V trimming: 3 bases; J trimming: 12 bases; junction bases outside the gene matches: 8. The CDR3 loop spans 12 amino acids. The CDR3 region has the DNA TGTGCCAGCAGTTTGGTCGACAGGGTACGGTACTTC. It is translated as CASSLVDRVRYF.

The chain combines TRBV4-3 with TRBJ2-3, with D hard to call. Deletions cut 0 bases from V and 9 bases from J, with 13 bases between. Germline assignment: CDR1 LGHNA and CDR2 YSLEER. CDR3 length equals 14 residues. The CDR3 nucleotides are TGCGCCAGCAGCCAAGAAATTGGGCCGGTGACGCAGTATTTT. Its protein is CASSQEIGPVTQYF.

This chain uses TRBV29-1 with TRBJ1-5, with D possibly matching TRBD1 (6 bases). The CDR3 consists of 13 residues. Germline CDR1 SQVTM, CDR2 ANQGSEA. V lost 5 bases and J lost 4, with 12 bases in between. The CDR3 here is CSVLKGENQPQHF. Written as DNA, the CDR3 is TGCAGCGTTCTGAAGGGGGAGAATCAGCCCCAGCATTTT. Supplemented by reference TRBV29-1 and TRBJ1-5, the full variable domain reads SAVISQKPSRDICQRGTSLTIQCQVDSQVTMMFWYRQQPGQSLTLIATANQGSEATYESGFVIDKFPISRPNLTFSTLTVSNMSPEDSSIYLCSVLKGENQPQHFGDGTRLSIL.

The rearrangement uses TRBV2 and TRBJ1-1; perhaps TRBD1 as D (6 bases). This CDR3 is 13 amino acids long. V gave up 5 bases and J gave up 7 bases, with 14 bases separating them. Germline-derived CDR1 and CDR2 are SNHLY and FYNNEI. The CDR3 sequence: CASSIRDTFEAFF. The CDR3 DNA reads TGTGCCAGCAGTATTCGGGACACTTTTGAAGCTTTCTTT.

This clone was picked up one time. The rearrangement joins TRBV3-1 (or the pseudogene TRBV3-2) to TRBJ2-1; 12 positions match TRBD2. V trimming: 4 bases; J trimming: 6 bases; junction bases outside the gene matches: 4. Per the germline V gene, CDR1 is LGHDT and CDR2 is YNNKEL (reference sequence). CDR3 length: 15 amino acids. The CDR3 sequence is CASSPLAGGGNEQFF. The CDR3 region has the DNA TGTGCCAGCAGCCCACTAGCGGGGGGAGGCAATGAGCAGTTCTTC.

The chain is built from TRBV4-2 and TRBJ2-3, with D uncertain. The CDR3 runs to 16 residues. The ends were cut back, 4 bases at V and 2 bases at J, with 16 bases in the middle. Per the germline V gene, CDR1 is LGHNA and CDR2 is YNFKEQ. The DNA for the CDR3 is TGTGCCAGCAGCCCCGTTGAGGCGGAGAACACAGATACGCAGTATTTT. Translation: CASSPVEAENTDTQYF.